The rows below give T cell receptor beta chains drawn from one sample of a study of shared clonotypes between healthy human individuals. Repertoires were generated with immunoSEQ multiplex PCR, while TCRdb's copy carries only in-frame clones and drops some. The profile covers approximately 500,000 clones, with approximately 95% appearing a single time and 0.06% taken by the ten largest. Sequencing input: naive CD4+ T cells sorted from blood. All receptors come from a woman aged 25 to 45 in good health. Both conserved end residues are part of each CDR3. Fields, in order: V gene, J gene, D gene, clone size, CDR3 protein, CDR3 DNA. A D gene is named only where the DNA matches it firmly. Some rows have no size entry. The others give once, few or many, or a class for an expanded clone.

TRBV28	TRBJ1-1	.	.	CASSLVRKRTEAFF	TGTGCCAGCAGTTTAGTCAGGAAGCGCACTGAAGCTTTCTTT
TRBV18	TRBJ1-1	.	.	CASSPKLKVDTEAFF	TGTGCCAGCTCACCAAAGTTGAAGGTGGATACTGAAGCTTTCTTT
TRBV2	TRBJ2-1	.	.	CASRGDIHNEQFF	TGTGCCAGCAGGGGGGACATTCACAATGAGCAGTTCTTC
TRBV6-5	TRBJ2-7	.	once	CASSYRSSYEQYF	TGTGCCAGCAGTTATAGAAGCTCCTACGAGCAGTACTTC
TRBV7-9	TRBJ2-7	.	once	CASSSATDRTSSYEQYF	TGTGCCAGCAGCTCCGCGACGGACAGAACGAGCTCCTACGAGCAGTACTTC
TRBV19	TRBJ2-1	.	once	CATADSSSYNEQFF	TGTGCCACCGCGGACAGCAGCTCCTACAATGAGCAGTTCTTC
TRBV7-9	TRBJ1-4	.	.	CASSPDRANEKLFF	TGTGCCAGCAGCCCGGATCGAGCTAATGAAAAACTGTTTTTT
TRBV2	TRBJ2-1	TRBD1	.	CASRGTGYTDEQFF	TGTGCCAGCAGAGGGACAGGGTACACAGATGAGCAGTTCTTC
TRBV18	TRBJ1-5	.	.	CASSLDQPQHF	TGTGCCAGCTCACTAGATCAGCCCCAGCATTTT
TRBV7-3	TRBJ2-7	TRBD2	.	CASSPSSGSSYEQYF	TGTGCCAGCAGTCCCTCGAGCGGGAGTTCCTACGAGCAGTACTTC
TRBV28	TRBJ1-4	.	.	CASSFYIANEKLFF	TGTGCCAGCAGTTTTTACATAGCTAATGAAAAACTGTTTTTT
TRBV7-2	TRBJ2-7	.	.	CASSLWARETYEQYF	TGTGCCAGCAGCTTATGGGCTCGGGAAACCTACGAGCAGTACTTC
TRBV5-8	TRBJ1-6	.	.	CASSLPDGHNSPLHF	TGTGCCAGCAGCCTACCGGACGGCCACAATTCACCCCTCCACTTT
TRBV7-8	TRBJ2-7	TRBD1	.	CASSPRRDRLGYEQYF	TGTGCCAGCAGCCCCCGCCGGGACAGGTTGGGCTACGAGCAGTACTTC
TRBV10-1	TRBJ2-7	TRBD2	.	CATGMAGTSGFEQYF	TGCGCCACCGGAATGGCCGGGACTAGCGGTTTCGAGCAGTACTTC
TRBV19	TRBJ2-5	.	.	CATQRSFGETQYF	TGTGCCACCCAGCGGTCGTTCGGCGAGACCCAGTACTTC